These 14 T cell receptor beta chains were all obtained from the same sample, sequenced in a study of blood T cell repertoires in COVID-19. Assay: immunoSEQ multiplex PCR; the TCRdb copy retains only in-frame clones and omits some. Of 110,000 to 150,000 clones in the sample, around three quarters are singletons; the top ten hold under 4.5%. The sample consisted of peripheral blood. The receptors here all came from a man in his sixties with acute or convalescent COVID-19.

This clone was detected only once. This rearrangement joins TRBV7-9 to TRBJ2-7, with a weak D call TRBD1 (6 bases). Per the germline V gene, CDR1 is SEHNR and CDR2 is FQNEAQ (reference sequence). The CDR3 is 14 residues long. Trimming cost V 5 bases and J 6 bases, with 17 bases left between them. The CDR3: CASSPQGSIGEQYF. The DNA for the CDR3 is TGTGCCAGCAGCCCACAGGGAAGTATTGGCGAGCAGTACTTC.

In nucleotides, the CDR3 is TGTGCCAGCAGTAAAGGGGGGGCCTACGAGCAGTACTTC. Translating it yields CASSKGGAYEQYF. V and J are TRBV27 and TRBJ2-7; perhaps TRBD2 as D (7 bases). Germline CDR1 and CDR2: MNHEY and SMNVEV (reference sequence). The CDR3 consists of 13 residues. Between the trimmed V and J ends, which lost 5 bases and 2 bases, there was a span of 10 bases.

The chain links TRBV15 to TRBJ1-1; unclear D gene. The germline gives CDR1 LNHNV, CDR2 YYDKDF (reference sequence). Trimming took off 0 bases at V and 7 bases at J, with 12 bases between the two ends. The CDR3 contains 14 residues. CDR3 nucleotides: TGTGCCACCAGCAGAGATCTTACCCGGAGTGAAGCTTTCTTT. Amino acid sequence: CATSRDLTRSEAFF.

The rearrangement links TRBV19 to TRBJ2-2; unclear D gene. Germline V gene lookup returns CDR1 LNHDA and CDR2 SQIVND (reference sequence). V was pared by 3 bases and J by 2 bases, with 7 bases between. The CDR3 contains 14 residues. CDR3 residues: CASSISVNTGELFF. The CDR3 nucleotides read TGTGCCAGTAGTATTTCCGTAAACACCGGGGAGCTGTTTTTT.

The CDR3 region has the DNA TGTGCCAGCAGCGTAGACGGAGGAGAGACCCAGTACTTC. It specifies CASSVDGGETQYF. This chain connects TRBV9 to TRBJ2-5, with D perhaps matching TRBD2 (5 bases). CDR1 and CDR2 (germline): SGDLS, YYNGEE. The length of the CDR3 is 13 residues. V was cut by 0 bases and J by 4 bases, with 7 bases left in between.

The rearrangement joins TRBV30 to TRBJ1-4, with D uncertain. Germline CDR1 is GTSNPN and CDR2 is SVGIG (reference sequence). CDR3 size: 14 residues. V was trimmed by 4 bases and J by 0 bases, leaving 9 bases between them. The CDR3 reads CAWMGDATNEKLFF. CDR3 in DNA: TGTGCCTGGATGGGAGATGCAACTAATGAAAAACTGTTTTTT.

The chain joins TRBV5-5 to TRBJ1-3; D is uncertain. The CDR3 runs to 13 residues. The germline V and J ends were trimmed by 5 bases and 1 base, with 7 bases remaining between them. Germline values: CDR1 SGHKS, CDR2 YYEKEE (reference sequence). This chain's CDR3 is CASRQESGNTIYF. DNA for the CDR3: TGTGCCAGCAGGCAGGAATCTGGAAACACCATATATTTT. The full variable domain, completed using reference TRBV5-5 and TRBJ1-3, is DAGVTQSPTHLIKTRGQQVTLRCSPISGHKSVSWYQQVLGQGPQFIFQYYEKEERGRGNFPDRFSARQFPNYSSELNVNALLLGDSALYLCASRQESGNTIYFGEGSWLTVV.

This clone has only one observation. The chain is built from TRBV6-5 and TRBJ1-1, with a tentative D call TRBD1 (6 bases). This CDR3 is 12 amino acids long. Germline CDR1 MNHEY, CDR2 SVGAGI. The V gene lost 7 bases and the J gene lost 8 bases, with 14 bases spanning the gap. DNA for the CDR3: TGTGCCAGCAAGACGACAGGAGCCGAAGCTTTCTTT. Amino acid sequence: CASKTTGAEAFF.

This chain's CDR3 is CASSSPSGLLGDEQFF. CDR3 DNA sequence: TGTGCCAGCAGTTCACCCTCGGGACTATTAGGCGATGAGCAGTTCTTC. V is TRBV27 and J is TRBJ2-1; 7 nucleotides align to TRBD2. The CDR3 spans 16 residues. CDR1 and CDR2 from the germline V gene are MNHEY and SMNVEV (reference sequence). The trim removed 4 bases at V and 8 bases at J, leaving 14 bases unmatched.

This rearrangement joins TRBV28 to TRBJ1-2; D possibly corresponds to TRBD1 (5 bases). Looked up from germline, CDR1 is MDHEN and CDR2 is SYDVKM. V lost 6 bases and J 8 bases, leaving 10 bases between the germline ends. The length of the CDR3 is 11 residues. The CDR3 spells CASRTQGGYTF. The CDR3 DNA reads as TGTGCCAGCAGAACTCAGGGAGGCTACACCTTC.

This clone was recorded a few times. The rearrangement joins TRBV18 to TRBJ2-7; D call uncertain. CDR1 and CDR2 from the germline V gene are KGHSH and LQKENI. The CDR3 extends over 14 amino acids. With 2 bases removed from V and 0 bases from J, the gap between germline ends came to 8 bases. DNA of the CDR3: TGTGCCAGCTCACCAGGCGGAACCTCCTACGAGCAGTACTTC. As protein: CASSPGGTSYEQYF.

V is TRBV4-3 and J is TRBJ1-5, with 7 nucleotides matching TRBD1. Germline CDR1 is LGHNA and CDR2 is YSLEER. The CDR3 runs 17 residues. V shed 0 bases, J shed 6 bases, and the junction held 11 bases outside the gene matches. This CDR3 reads CASSQDFGQANPQPQHF. Here the CDR3 DNA reads TGCGCCAGCAGCCAAGATTTTGGACAGGCAAATCCTCAGCCCCAGCATTTT.

This clone was detected a few times. The chain joins TRBV5-4 to TRBJ2-6, with 7 bases that match TRBD1. With V trimmed by 4 bases and J by 0 bases, 7 bases remained unmatched. Germline assignment: CDR1 SGHNT and CDR2 YYREEE (reference sequence). CDR3 length: 17 residues. The chain's CDR3 is CASSTGTVYSGANVLTF. CDR3 sequence (DNA): TGTGCCAGCAGCACCGGGACAGTTTACTCTGGGGCCAACGTCCTGACTTTC.

The chain recombines TRBV7-6 with TRBJ1-3; TRBD1 matches at 7 bases. The length of the CDR3 is 15 residues. The V and J ends lost 4 bases and 0 bases, in that order; junction bases with no gene match: 3. The germline V gene has CDR1 SGHVS and CDR2 FNYEAQ. CDR3 bases: TGTGCCAGCAGCTCCGGGACAGTCTCTGGAAACACCATATATTTT. Translation: CASSSGTVSGNTIYF.